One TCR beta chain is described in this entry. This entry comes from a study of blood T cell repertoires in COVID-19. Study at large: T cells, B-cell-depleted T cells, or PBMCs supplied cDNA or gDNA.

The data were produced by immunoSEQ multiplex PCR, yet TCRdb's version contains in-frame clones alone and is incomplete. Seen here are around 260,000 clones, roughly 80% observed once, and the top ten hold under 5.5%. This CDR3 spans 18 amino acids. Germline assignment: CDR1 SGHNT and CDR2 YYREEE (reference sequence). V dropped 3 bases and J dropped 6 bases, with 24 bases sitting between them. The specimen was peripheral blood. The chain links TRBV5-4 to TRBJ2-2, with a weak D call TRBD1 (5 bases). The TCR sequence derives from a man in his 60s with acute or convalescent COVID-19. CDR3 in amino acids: CASSSQGLNRLVAGELFF. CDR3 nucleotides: TGTGCCAGCAGCTCCCAGGGATTGAATCGACTGGTGGCCGGGGAGCTGTTTTTT.